Shown below are 19 T cell receptor beta chains from a single sample sequenced in a study of blood T cell repertoires in COVID-19. Here immunoSEQ multiplex PCR was the method, and the copy in TCRdb shows in-frame clones only, minus some. The table records about 220,000 clones, around 88% of them present only once. Sequencing was done on a sample of PBMCs or T cells enriched from blood (not recorded which). The receptors originated from a woman in her forties or fifties with acute COVID-19.

The chain is built from TRBV10-3 and TRBJ2-1, with 8 nucleotides matching TRBD2. V lost 10 bases, J lost 1 base, and 6 bases stayed unmatched. Germline lookup yields CDR1 ENHRY and CDR2 SYGVKD. This CDR3 is built from 14 residues. The CDR3 sequence: CATLGLASYNEQFF. The CDR3 DNA is TGTGCCACCCTTGGACTAGCTTCCTACAATGAGCAGTTCTTC.

V is TRBV27 and J is TRBJ2-1; 10 bases fit TRBD2. Germline V gene data show CDR1 as MNHEY and CDR2 as SMNVEV (reference sequence). The CDR3 has 15 amino acids. J gave up 7 bases and V 6 bases, and 9 bases lay outside the gene matches. CDR3 protein: CASSLLAGEKNEQFF. As DNA, the CDR3 is TGTGCCAGCAGCCTCCTAGCGGGAGAGAAGAATGAGCAGTTCTTC.

J is TRBJ2-2 and V is TRBV10-1; 7 bases are shared with TRBD1. Germline trimming cut 6 bases from V and 1 base from J; bases unmatched to any gene: 8. Germline V gene sequence: CDR1 WNHNN, CDR2 SYGVQD (reference sequence). The length of the CDR3 is 16 residues. CDR3 region: CASRYRRGRNTGELFF. The CDR3 DNA reads TGCGCCAGCAGATACAGAAGGGGGCGGAACACCGGGGAGCTGTTTTTT.

J is TRBJ2-3 and V is TRBV5-1, with 8 positions matching TRBD1. Germline V gene sequence: CDR1 SGHRS, CDR2 YFSETQ. The CDR3 sequence is 14 residues long. Unmatched junction bases numbered 6, after V lost 4 bases and J lost 5 bases. In DNA, the CDR3 is TGCGCCAGCAGCCCGGACAGGGCGGGAGATACGCAGTATTTT. Amino acid sequence: CASSPDRAGDTQYF.

This sequence joins TRBV7-6 and TRBJ2-1; 9 bases line up with TRBD2. The CDR3 is 14 residues long. Germline V gene data show CDR1 as SGHVS and CDR2 as FNYEAQ. The ends lost 8 bases at V and 6 bases at J; junction bases unmatched: 8. DNA of the CDR3: TGTGCCAGCGGCGCTAGCGGGACGGGCAATGAGCAGTTCTTC. This encodes CASGASGTGNEQFF.

The V gene is TRBV11-2, the J gene TRBJ1-1; possibly TRBD1 for D (5 bases). This CDR3 spans 14 amino acids. Trimming removed 1 base at V and 0 bases at J, with 6 bases between. CDR1 is SGHAT, CDR2 FQNNGV, per germline. As DNA, the CDR3 is TGTGCCAGCAGCTTAGTAGGGGTGAACACTGAAGCTTTCTTT. It translates to CASSLVGVNTEAFF.

The chain joins TRBV4-1 to TRBJ2-7, with TRBD2 matching over 11 bases. V lost 1 base and J lost 4; bases outside the gene matches: 15. The CDR3 consists of 19 residues. Per germline, CDR1 MGHRA and CDR2 YSYEKL. CDR3 loop: CASSQAGTSGLSHLYEQYF. Written as DNA, the CDR3 is TGCGCCAGCAGCCAAGCCGGGACTAGCGGACTCTCCCATTTATACGAGCAGTACTTC.

The V and J genes are TRBV3-1 (or the pseudogene TRBV3-2) and TRBJ1-1, with TRBD1 matching over 7 bases. After removal of 9 bases from V and 0 bases from J, the junction contained 4 bases not matched to a gene. Germline V gives CDR1 LGHDT, CDR2 YNNKEL (reference sequence). The CDR3 length is 13 residues. CDR3: CASMTGMNTEAFF. The CDR3 DNA reads TGTGCCAGTATGACAGGGATGAACACTGAAGCTTTCTTT.

In its sample, this clone was seen a few times. This chain connects TRBV18 to TRBJ2-7; D unclear. V lost 4 bases to trimming and J lost 1 base, with 8 bases between them. This CDR3 has 13 amino acids. Germline assignment: CDR1 KGHSH and CDR2 LQKENI. This CDR3 reads CASSQADSYEQYF. The CDR3 DNA reads TGTGCCAGCTCACAAGCTGATTCCTACGAGCAGTACTTC.

V and J are TRBV27 and TRBJ2-5; 7 nucleotides line up with TRBD2. The junction had 15 bases not matched to a gene; V was cut back by 10 bases and J by 1 base. Germline V gene data show CDR1 as MNHEY and CDR2 as SMNVEV (reference sequence). This CDR3 is 16 amino acids long. CDR3 in DNA: TGTGCCACCAATAAGGCGGGAGAAGGGATCCAAGAGACCCAGTACTTC. As protein: CATNKAGEGIQETQYF.

This clone appeared a single time. The chain carries TRBV11-2 and TRBJ2-3; 11 bases agree with TRBD2. Per germline, CDR1 SGHAT and CDR2 FQNNGV. The CDR3 is 16 residues long. Germline trimming cut 3 bases from V and 5 bases from J; bases unmatched to any gene: 7. CDR3 DNA sequence: TGTGCCAGCAGCTTTGTAGCGGGAGGGCGGGTAGATACGCAGTATTTT. It codes for CASSFVAGGRVDTQYF.

The chain has TRBV18 and TRBJ2-7; D not resolved. Trimming left V 0 bases short and J 7 bases short, with 10 bases between. Germline loops: CDR1 KGHSH, CDR2 LQKENI. The CDR3 has 13 amino acids. Here the CDR3 reads CASSPPSSGEQYF. The CDR3, as DNA: TGTGCCAGCTCACCACCGTCCTCGGGTGAGCAGTACTTC.

The rearrangement uses TRBV20-1 and TRBJ1-2; unclear D gene. V lost 4 bases to trimming and J lost 4 bases, with 7 bases between them. This CDR3 spans 11 amino acids. In germline, CDR1 is DFQATT, CDR2 SNEGSKA (reference sequence). The CDR3 sequence is CSATKSYGYTF. In nucleotides, the CDR3 is TGCAGTGCTACCAAATCCTATGGCTACACCTTC.

The DNA for the CDR3 is TGTGCCAGCAGCCCCATCCGGGACAGGGTCTATGGCTACACCTTC. Residues: CASSPIRDRVYGYTF. The V call is TRBV13, the J call TRBJ1-2, with TRBD1 matching over 9 bases. The J segment lost 4 bases and the V segment lost 5 bases, leaving 8 bases of the junction unmatched. This CDR3 comprises 15 residues. The germline gives CDR1 PRHDT, CDR2 FYEKMQ (reference sequence).

The V and J genes are TRBV3-1 (or the pseudogene TRBV3-2) and TRBJ2-7, with a tentative D call TRBD2 (6 bases). V lost 3 bases and J lost 4, with 10 bases in between. This CDR3 is 13 amino acids long. CDR1 and CDR2 from the germline V gene are LGHDT and YNNKEL (reference sequence). CDR3 nucleotides: TGTGCCAGCAGCCACTCGGGGAGGTACGAGCAGTACTTC. It is translated as CASSHSGRYEQYF.

The rearrangement links TRBV28 to TRBJ2-3; D is perhaps TRBD1 (6 bases). Deletions cut 1 base from V and 0 bases from J, with 8 bases between. The CDR3 is 15 residues long. The germline gives CDR1 MDHEN, CDR2 SYDVKM. The CDR3 DNA sequence: TGTGCCAGCAGTTTATTTACAGGGAGCACAGATACGCAGTATTTT. Translated: CASSLFTGSTDTQYF.

The chain employs TRBV19 and TRBJ1-2; D possibly corresponds to TRBD1 (5 bases). Trimming took 3 bases from V and 6 from J, leaving 8 bases between them. CDR1 is LNHDA, CDR2 SQIVND, per germline (reference sequence). CDR3 length: 12 residues. The CDR3 region has the DNA TGTGCCAGTAGTATGGCAGGGAATGGCTACACCTTC. Its translation is CASSMAGNGYTF. The variable domain in full, completed from reference TRBV19 and TRBJ1-2, reads DGGITQSPKYLFRKEGQNVTLSCEQNLNHDAMYWYRQDPGQGLRLIYYSQIVNDFQKGDIAEGYSVSREKKESFPLTVTSAQKNPTAFYLCASSMAGNGYTFGSGTRLTVV.

This chain links TRBV6-4 with TRBJ2-1; D is perhaps TRBD2 (6 bases). Germline V lookup: CDR1 MRHNA, CDR2 SNTAGT. Trimming stripped 10 bases from V and 3 bases from J, with 28 bases between. This CDR3 comprises 18 residues. Written as DNA, the CDR3 is TGTGCCATCATATTCCATACCGGGACTCCTCCCCTCTACAATGAGCAGTTCTTC. Amino acids: CAIIFHTGTPPLYNEQFF.

This chain links TRBV30 with TRBJ2-7; 7 nucleotides agree with TRBD2. Unmatched junction bases numbered 9, after V lost 0 bases and J lost 4 bases. The CDR3 extends over 15 amino acids. Germline V lookup: CDR1 GTSNPN, CDR2 SVGIG (reference sequence). In DNA form, the CDR3 reads TGTGCCTGGAGTGTAACCCCCCGGGGGGTATACGAGCAGTACTTC. Protein sequence: CAWSVTPRGVYEQYF.